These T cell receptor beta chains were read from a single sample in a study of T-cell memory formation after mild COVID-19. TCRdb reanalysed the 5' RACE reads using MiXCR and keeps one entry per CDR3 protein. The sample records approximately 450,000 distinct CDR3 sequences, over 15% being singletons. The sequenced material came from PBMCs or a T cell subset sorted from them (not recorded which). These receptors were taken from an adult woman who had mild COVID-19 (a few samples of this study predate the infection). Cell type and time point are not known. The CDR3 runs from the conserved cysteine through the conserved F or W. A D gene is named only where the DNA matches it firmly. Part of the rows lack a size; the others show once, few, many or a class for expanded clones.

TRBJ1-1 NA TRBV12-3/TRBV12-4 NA CASSFNLNPEAFF TGTGCCAGCAGTTTCAATCTGAACCCTGAAGCTTTCTTT
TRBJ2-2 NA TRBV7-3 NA CASSFKGGEGYTGELFF TGTGCCAGCAGCTTTAAGGGGGGAGAAGGGTACACCGGGGAGCTGTTTTTT
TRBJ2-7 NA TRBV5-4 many CASSADSASYEQYF TGTGCCAGCAGCGCGGACTCGGCGTCCTACGAGCAGTACTTC
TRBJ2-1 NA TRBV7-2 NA CASFDPRLYNEQFF TGTGCCAGCTTTGACCCTCGCCTTTACAATGAGCAGTTCTTC
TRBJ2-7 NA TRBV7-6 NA CASSPLGPYEQYF TGTGCCAGCAGCCCCTTGGGACCCTACGAGCAGTACTTC
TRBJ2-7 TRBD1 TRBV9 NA CASSATGQVPYEQYF TGTGCCAGCAGCGCCACGGGACAGGTCCCCTACGAGCAGTACTTC
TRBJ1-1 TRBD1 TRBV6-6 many CASSYPDRGLNTEAFF TGTGCCAGCAGTTACCCGGACAGGGGTCTGAACACTGAAGCTTTCTTT
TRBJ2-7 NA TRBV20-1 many CSALRGGSSYEQYF TGCAGTGCTCTGAGGGGGGGGTCCAGCTACGAGCAGTACTTC
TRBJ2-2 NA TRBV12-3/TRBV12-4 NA CASTLLGEGGGELFF TGTGCCAGCACCCTCTTGGGAGAAGGAGGCGGGGAGCTGTTTTTT
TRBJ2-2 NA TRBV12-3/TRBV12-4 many CASSGGPTGELFF TGTGCCAGCAGCGGGGGGCCAACCGGGGAGCTGTTTTTT
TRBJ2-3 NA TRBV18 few CASSPPRLPSTDTQYF TGTGCCAGCTCACCACCCCGCCTGCCCAGCACAGATACGCAGTATTTT
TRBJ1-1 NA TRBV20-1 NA CSARGEDGIDTEAFF TGCAGTGCTAGAGGAGAGGACGGGATAGACACTGAAGCTTTCTTT